This T cell receptor beta chain derives from a study of blood T cell repertoires in COVID-19. Study in general: Donors in the United States, Italy and Spain gave samples during acute or convalescent COVID-19. T cells, B-cell-depleted T cells, or PBMCs supplied cDNA or gDNA.

Authors' processing steps: Amplification from reference gene primers served as the basis for estimated nucleated cell counts. Sequencing was performed with immunoSEQ multiplex PCR; in TCRdb, only in-frame clones are kept and a portion is missing. The DNA gave D and trimming, while V, J and clone size come from that table. The data contain 150,000 to 200,000 clones, just under 95% of them singletons. Deletions cut 0 bases from V and 0 bases from J, with 7 bases between. Germline loops: CDR1 MGHRA, CDR2 YSYEKL. The CDR3 spans 15 residues. Material for sequencing was peripheral blood. The source of this sequence is a woman in her forties or fifties with acute or convalescent COVID-19. The chain employs TRBV4-1 and TRBJ2-3; D remains unclear. CDR3 amino acids: CASSQDFPSTDTQYF. Written as DNA, the CDR3 is TGCGCCAGCAGCCAAGACTTCCCCAGCACAGATACGCAGTATTTT.